This TCR beta chain was identified during a study of blood T cell repertoires in COVID-19. Assay: immunoSEQ multiplex PCR; the TCRdb copy retains only in-frame clones and omits some. Of around 450,000 clones listed, about 85% are singletons. Sequenced sample: PBMCs or T cells enriched from blood (not recorded which). This sequence was found in a woman aged 18-29 years with acute COVID-19.

The CDR3 DNA sequence: TGTGCCAGCAGTTACCCATCGCCGGGACTAGCCCTCAATGAGCAGTTCTTC. Translated, it gives CASSYPSPGLALNEQFF. The chain joins TRBV27 to TRBJ2-1; 9 nucleotides line up with TRBD2. The V and J ends lost 4 bases and 6 bases, in that order; junction bases with no gene match: 13. The CDR3 spans 17 residues. The germline V gene has CDR1 MNHEY and CDR2 SMNVEV (reference sequence).